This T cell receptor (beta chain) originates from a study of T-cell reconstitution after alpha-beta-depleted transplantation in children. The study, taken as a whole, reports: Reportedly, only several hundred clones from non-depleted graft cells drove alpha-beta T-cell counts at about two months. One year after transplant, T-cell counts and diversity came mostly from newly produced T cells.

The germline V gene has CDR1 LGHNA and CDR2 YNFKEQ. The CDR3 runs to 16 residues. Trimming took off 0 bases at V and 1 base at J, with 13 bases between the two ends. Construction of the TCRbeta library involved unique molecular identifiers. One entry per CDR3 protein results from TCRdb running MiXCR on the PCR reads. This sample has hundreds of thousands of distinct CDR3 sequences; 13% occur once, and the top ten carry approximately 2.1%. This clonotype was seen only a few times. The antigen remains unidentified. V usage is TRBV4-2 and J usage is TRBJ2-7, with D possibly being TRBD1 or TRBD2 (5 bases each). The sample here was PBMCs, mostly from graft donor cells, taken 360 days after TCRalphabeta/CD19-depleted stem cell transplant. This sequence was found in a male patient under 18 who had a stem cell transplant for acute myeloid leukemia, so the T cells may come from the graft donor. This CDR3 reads CASSQEGRTLSYEQYF. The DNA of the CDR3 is TGTGCCAGCAGCCAAGAGGGACGGACTCTATCCTACGAGCAGTACTTC.